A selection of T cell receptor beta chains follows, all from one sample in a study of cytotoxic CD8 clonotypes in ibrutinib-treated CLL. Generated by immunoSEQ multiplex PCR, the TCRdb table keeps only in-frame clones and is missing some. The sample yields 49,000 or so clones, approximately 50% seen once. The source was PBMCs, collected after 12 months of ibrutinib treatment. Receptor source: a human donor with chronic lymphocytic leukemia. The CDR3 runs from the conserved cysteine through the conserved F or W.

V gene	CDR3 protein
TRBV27	CASSWRDTQYF
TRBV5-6	CASTGVDRNYEQYF
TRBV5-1	CASGSTASSDTQYF
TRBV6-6	CASTPTGTSGRDEQFF
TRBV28	CASSNPSTDTQYF
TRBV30	CAWSRIRDAEAFF
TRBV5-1	CASSPTVMNTEAFF
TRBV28	CASSRTGGYEQYF
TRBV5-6	CASSFGGVYEQYF
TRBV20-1	CSARGGTEAFF
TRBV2	CASRSGQGALHEQYF
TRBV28	CASSLGLAGVEQYF
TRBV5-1	CASSRGQGPNSPLHF
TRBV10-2	CASRAYRGGQETQYF
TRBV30	CAWEKQGTETQYF
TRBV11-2	CASSRDRGEKLFF
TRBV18	CASSPPGSGSNEQYF
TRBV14	CASSQDRLKLFF
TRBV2	CASRMAGAWTGELFF
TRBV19	CASTFGYGYTF
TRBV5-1	CASSLGVSYGYTF
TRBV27	CASSGFVGTKYEQYF